The 26 T cell receptor beta chains given below trace back to one sample, sequenced in a study of spatial heterogeneity in lung cancer. Time point defined: sample taken at primary tumor resection. Extraction of whole RNA from tumor, nontumor lung or frozen PBMC preceded unsorted sequencing. TCRdb reprocessed the 5' RACE reads via MiXCR and lists one record per CDR3 protein. The sample records 40,000 to 45,000 distinct CDR3 sequences, roughly 7% being singletons. This sample comprised PBMCs, obtained at surgery. Source of these receptors: a female donor with early-stage non-small cell lung cancer.

This clonotype was counted between two and nine times. The chain joins TRBV12-3 or TRBV12-4 to TRBJ1-1; 9 bases line up with TRBD1. The CDR3 runs to 14 residues. V lost 6 bases, J lost 5 bases, and 7 bases stayed unmatched. The CDR3 region has the DNA TGTGCCAGCAGGTCACAGGGGGCCGAGACTGAAGCTTTCTTT. Translated, it gives CASRSQGAETEAFF.

About this clonotype itself: The junction differs from germline at one of its ends, possibly a read error. The CDR3 coding sequence is TGTGCCAGCTTACCAATGACGGAAACTTACAATGAGCAGTTCTTC. Translating it yields CASLPMTETYNEQFF. The chain carries TRBV18 and TRBJ2-1, with D unclear. The CDR3 has 15 amino acids. Per germline, CDR1 KGHSH and CDR2 LQKENI. The full variable domain, in which reference TRBV18 and TRBJ2-1 provide the parts outside the CDR3, is NAGVMQNPRHLVRRRGQEARLRCSPMKGHSHVYWYRQLPEEGLKFMVYLQKENIIDESGMPKERFSAEFPKEGPSILRIQQVVRGDSAAYFCASLPMTETYNEQFFGPGTRLTVL.

The CDR3 protein is CASSLAPQNEKLFF. In DNA, the CDR3 is TGCGCCAGCAGCTTGGCCCCGCAAAATGAAAAACTGTTTTTT. V is TRBV5-1 and J is TRBJ1-4; D is uncertain. The CDR3 length is 14 residues. Trimming shortened V by 0 bases and J by 5 bases, and 8 bases separated the two germline ends. From germline, CDR1 is SGHRS and CDR2 YFSETQ.

There are a few counts of this clonotype. The rearrangement links TRBV2 to TRBJ2-7, with no clear D. V lost 8 bases and J lost 4, with 6 bases in between. The CDR3 spans 10 residues. The germline V gene encodes CDR1 SNHLY and CDR2 FYNNEI. The CDR3 bases are TGTGCCAGCGCCTCTTACGAGCAGTACTTC. It is translated as CASASYEQYF.

This clonotype appeared many times. The chain is built from TRBV5-1 and TRBJ2-7; 8 bases align to TRBD2. The J segment lost 1 base and the V segment lost 4 bases, leaving 7 bases of the junction unmatched. The length of the CDR3 is 15 residues. Germline assignment: CDR1 SGHRS and CDR2 YFSETQ. The CDR3 nucleotides are TGCGCCAGCAGCCTGAGCGGGGGTTCGTCCTACGAGCAGTACTTC. Amino acid sequence: CASSLSGGSSYEQYF.

This chain connects TRBV13 to TRBJ2-5; D is possibly TRBD1 (6 bases). Trimming stripped 3 bases from V and 0 bases from J, with 8 bases between. The length of the CDR3 is 14 residues. The germline V gene encodes CDR1 PRHDT and CDR2 FYEKMQ (reference sequence). CDR3 in DNA: TGTGCCAGCAGCTTTAGACAGGACCAAGAGACCCAGTACTTC. This translates into CASSFRQDQETQYF.

This clonotype was seen a handful of times. The rearrangement links TRBV20-1 to TRBJ1-6, with D tentatively TRBD1 (6 bases). CDR1 is DFQATT and CDR2 is SNEGSKA in the germline V gene (reference sequence). The CDR3 consists of 14 residues. V lost 3 bases, J lost 7 bases, and 13 bases lay in between. CDR3 coding DNA: TGCAGTGCTAGGCTAACAGGGCGGAATTCACCCCTCCACTTT. Translating it yields CSARLTGRNSPLHF.

This clonotype was seen at least ten times. V usage is TRBV10-3 and J usage is TRBJ1-6; no clear D. The length of the CDR3 is 13 residues. V gave up 11 bases and J gave up 6 bases, with 14 bases separating them. CDR1 is ENHRY, CDR2 SYGVKD, per germline. CDR3 nucleotides: TGTGCCTCCCAGAGAGGACTTAATTCACCCCTCCACTTT. Its protein is CASQRGLNSPLHF.

The gene calls are TRBV7-2 and TRBJ1-5; D gene ambiguous. CDR3 length: 15 amino acids. CDR1 is SGHTA and CDR2 is FQGNSA in the germline V gene. V lost 2 bases and J 4 bases, leaving 12 bases between the germline ends. As DNA, the CDR3 is TGTGCCAGCAGCTTACGGGTCGGCCCTAATCAGCCCCAGCATTTT. This codes for CASSLRVGPNQPQHF. Together with reference TRBV7-2 and TRBJ1-5, the CDR3 gives the full variable domain: GAGVSQSPSNKVTEKGKDVELRCDPISGHTALYWYRQSLGQGLEFLIYFQGNSAPDKSGLPSDRFSAERTGGSVSTLTIQRTQQEDSAVYLCASSLRVGPNQPQHFGDGTRLSIL.

This clonotype was picked up a small number of times. The chain links TRBV4-1 to TRBJ1-5; 7 nucleotides align to TRBD1. This CDR3 contains 15 residues. CDR1 MGHRA and CDR2 YSYEKL come from the germline V gene. Trimming removed 1 base from V and 4 bases from J; junction bases left unmatched: 4. CDR3 region: CASSQGGGANQPQHF. The CDR3 nucleotides read TGCGCCAGCAGCCAAGGAGGGGGCGCGAATCAGCCCCAGCATTTT.

This clonotype has a count of ten or more. The V gene is TRBV5-1, the J gene TRBJ2-7, with a weak D call TRBD1 (6 bases). The germline V and J ends were trimmed by 1 base and 0 bases, with 20 bases remaining between them. CDR1 is SGHRS, CDR2 YFSETQ, per germline. The CDR3 sequence is 18 residues long. In DNA form, the CDR3 reads TGCGCCAGCAGCTTGTGGTCCACCGGGACACTGAGCTCCTACGAGCAGTACTTC. Protein product: CASSLWSTGTLSSYEQYF.

The table lists this clonotype with a few counts. V and J are TRBV20-1 and TRBJ2-7, with 9 positions matching TRBD1. V lost 3 bases and J lost 4; bases outside the gene matches: 10. The germline V gene encodes CDR1 DFQATT and CDR2 SNEGSKA (reference sequence). The CDR3 runs to 15 residues. CDR3 DNA: TGCAGTGCTAGGGCTTCGGGACAGGGTGTTTACGAGCAGTACTTC. Amino acids: CSARASGQGVYEQYF.

This clonotype was seen at least ten times. V and J are TRBV27 and TRBJ1-1, with D unclear. Trimming left V 5 bases short and J 8 bases short, with 15 bases between. Germline V gene lookup returns CDR1 MNHEY and CDR2 SMNVEV (reference sequence). The CDR3 extends over 13 amino acids. CDR3 amino acids: CASSPRRMTEAFF. The CDR3 DNA reads TGTGCCAGCAGTCCGAGACGGATGACCGAAGCTTTCTTT.

CDR3 region: CASSSGTLGRTDTQYF. The DNA of the CDR3 is TGTGCCAGCAGTTCGGGGACCCTCGGCCGCACAGATACGCAGTATTTT. J is TRBJ2-3 and V is TRBV6-4, with D possibly being TRBD1 or TRBD2 (5 bases each). Trimming removed 5 bases from V and 1 base from J, with 16 bases in between. CDR1 and CDR2 (germline): MRHNA, SNTAGT. CDR3 length: 16 residues.

This clonotype was seen at least ten times. CDR3 bases: TGCGCCAGCAGCCAAGGAGCGACTAGCGTTGAAGATACGCAGTATTTT. Its translation: CASSQGATSVEDTQYF. The V gene is TRBV4-1, the J gene TRBJ2-3, with 8 nucleotides matching TRBD2. The CDR3 totals 16 residues. The V segment lost 1 base and the J segment 5 bases; nucleotides outside the gene matches: 8. In germline, CDR1 is MGHRA, CDR2 YSYEKL.

This clonotype has only a few counts. This chain joins TRBV19 and TRBJ2-4, with D possibly TRBD1 on 5 matching bases. CDR1 is LNHDA and CDR2 is SQIVND in the germline V gene (reference sequence). The CDR3 consists of 13 residues. With 7 bases removed from V and 8 bases from J, the gap between germline ends came to 15 bases. CDR3 loop: CASNHRLSDIQYF. As DNA, the CDR3 is TGTGCCAGTAACCACAGGCTTTCGGACATTCAGTACTTC.

This clonotype appeared many times. This chain connects TRBV28 to TRBJ2-7; possibly TRBD2 for D (5 bases). This CDR3 region has 14 residues. Trimming removed 0 bases from V and 3 bases from J, with 9 bases in between. Germline values: CDR1 MDHEN, CDR2 SYDVKM. For the CDR3, the DNA is TGTGCCAGCAGTTTATGGCTAGCAATCTACGAGCAGTACTTC. This codes for CASSLWLAIYEQYF.

This clonotype was found many times. The V and J genes are TRBV2 and TRBJ2-5; 9 bases fit TRBD2. J lost 5 bases, V lost 5 bases, and 0 bases had no gene match. The CDR3 extends over 12 amino acids. Germline loops: CDR1 SNHLY, CDR2 FYNNEI. CDR3 residues: CASSTSGETQYF. The CDR3 nucleotides are TGTGCCAGCAGTACTAGCGGGGAGACCCAGTACTTC.

The table lists this clonotype with many counts. The V call is TRBV3-1, the J call TRBJ2-5; the match to TRBD2 covers 10 bases. This CDR3 is 14 amino acids long. Germline lookup yields CDR1 LGHDT and CDR2 YNNKEL (reference sequence). Trimming at V came to 5 bases and at J to 5 bases, leaving 5 bases not matched to a gene. The CDR3 nucleotides are TGTGCCAGCAGCTCGAGCGGGGGGGTCGAGACCCAGTACTTC. Translating gives CASSSSGGVETQYF.

Ten or more counts support this clonotype. The chain combines TRBV28 with TRBJ2-5; no clear D gene. With 6 bases removed from V and 7 bases from J, the gap between germline ends came to 12 bases. The CDR3 is 12 residues long. Germline V gene lookup returns CDR1 MDHEN and CDR2 SYDVKM. The CDR3 DNA sequence: TGTGCCAGCAGCCCGTTTCCAGGGACCCAGTACTTC. This translates into CASSPFPGTQYF.

This sequence joins TRBV28 and TRBJ1-1; D is perhaps TRBD1 (5 bases). Germline values: CDR1 MDHEN, CDR2 SYDVKM. V shed 0 bases and J shed 4 bases, with 12 bases lying between them. The CDR3 is 15 residues long. The CDR3: CASSLWTGGSTEAFF. As DNA, the CDR3 is TGTGCCAGCAGTTTATGGACGGGGGGGAGCACTGAAGCTTTCTTT.

This clonotype was picked up many times. This chain joins TRBV2 and TRBJ1-5; no clear D. Trimming took 5 bases from V and 5 from J, leaving 19 bases between them. CDR3 length: 16 residues. Germline V gene lookup returns CDR1 SNHLY and CDR2 FYNNEI. The CDR3 loop is CASSRANGVLYQPQHF. CDR3 nucleotides: TGTGCCAGCAGTCGCGCTAATGGCGTCCTCTATCAGCCCCAGCATTTT.

This clonotype was seen repeatedly, ten times or more. This chain uses TRBV5-1 with TRBJ1-6; D is undetermined. Looked up from germline, CDR1 is SGHRS and CDR2 is YFSETQ. CDR3 length: 14 residues. Trimming removed 4 bases at V and 7 bases at J, with 12 bases between. The CDR3 coding sequence is TGCGCCAGCAGCCCCGGGAACGTCAATTCACCCCTCCACTTT. It codes for CASSPGNVNSPLHF. Complete variable domain (other parts from reference TRBV5-1 and TRBJ1-6): KAGVTQTPRYLIKTRGQQVTLSCSPISGHRSVSWYQQTPGQGLQFLFEYFSETQRNKGNFPGRFSGRQFSNSRSEMNVSTLELGDSALYLCASSPGNVNSPLHFGNGTRLTVT.

This clonotype was counted between two and nine times. The chain recombines TRBV6-5 with TRBJ1-1; D call uncertain. The CDR3 length is 13 residues. CDR1 MNHEY and CDR2 SVGAGI come from the germline V gene. Trimming cost V 5 bases and J 5 bases, with 12 bases left between them. CDR3 amino acids: CASSDTVGTEAFF. For the CDR3, the DNA is TGTGCCAGCAGTGACACCGTCGGGACTGAAGCTTTCTTT.

Many counts were recorded for this clonotype. This chain uses TRBV24-1 with TRBJ1-4; D unresolved. V lost 4 bases to trimming and J lost 6 bases, with 14 bases between them. The CDR3 length is 15 residues. CDR1 and CDR2 from the germline V gene are KGHDR and SFDVKD. The CDR3 loop reads CATSDPRSSDEKLFF. DNA for the CDR3: TGTGCCACCAGTGACCCGAGGAGCTCAGATGAAAAACTGTTTTTT.

This clonotype was seen a few times. The chain uses TRBV7-2 and TRBJ1-1; tentative D call: TRBD1 (6 bases). The CDR3 consists of 15 residues. The germline V gene encodes CDR1 SGHTA and CDR2 FQGNSA. The germline V and J ends were trimmed by 7 bases and 0 bases, with 15 bases remaining between them. The CDR3 is CASTQGRLMNTEAFF. The DNA of the CDR3 is TGTGCCAGCACCCAGGGGCGGCTTATGAACACTGAAGCTTTCTTT. Based on the CDR3 plus reference TRBV7-2 and TRBJ1-1, the full variable domain is GAGVSQSPSNKVTEKGKDVELRCDPISGHTALYWYRQSLGQGLEFLIYFQGNSAPDKSGLPSDRFSAERTGGSVSTLTIQRTQQEDSAVYLCASTQGRLMNTEAFFGQGTRLTVV.